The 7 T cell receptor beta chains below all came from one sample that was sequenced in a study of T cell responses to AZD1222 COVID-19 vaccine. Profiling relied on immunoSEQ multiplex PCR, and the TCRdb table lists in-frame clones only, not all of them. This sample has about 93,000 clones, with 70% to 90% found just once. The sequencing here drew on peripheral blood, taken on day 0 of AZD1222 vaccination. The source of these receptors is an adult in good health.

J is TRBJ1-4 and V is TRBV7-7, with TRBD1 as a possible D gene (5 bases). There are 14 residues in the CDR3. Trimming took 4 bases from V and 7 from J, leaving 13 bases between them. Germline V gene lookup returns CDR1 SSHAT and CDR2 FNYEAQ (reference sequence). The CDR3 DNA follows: TGTGCCAGCAGCTCCGGGCCCGGGGGTGAAAAACTGTTTTTT. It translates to CASSSGPGGEKLFF.

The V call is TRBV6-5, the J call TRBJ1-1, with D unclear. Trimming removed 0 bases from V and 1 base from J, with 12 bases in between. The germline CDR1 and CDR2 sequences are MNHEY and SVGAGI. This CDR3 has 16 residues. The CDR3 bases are TGTGCCAGCAGTTACTCGAATGGGTGGGAGAACACTGAAGCTTTCTTT. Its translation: CASSYSNGWENTEAFF.

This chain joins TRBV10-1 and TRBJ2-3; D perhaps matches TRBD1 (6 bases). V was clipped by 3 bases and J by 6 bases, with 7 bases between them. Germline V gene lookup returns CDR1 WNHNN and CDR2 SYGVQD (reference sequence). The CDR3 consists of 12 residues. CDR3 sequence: CASSDDRDTQYF. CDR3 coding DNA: TGCGCCAGCAGTGATGACAGGGATACGCAGTATTTT.

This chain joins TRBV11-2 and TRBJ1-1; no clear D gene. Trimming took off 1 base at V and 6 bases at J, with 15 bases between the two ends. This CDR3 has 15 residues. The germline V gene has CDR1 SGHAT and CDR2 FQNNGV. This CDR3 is CASSLVMLEVAEAFF. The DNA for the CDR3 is TGTGCCAGCAGCTTAGTTATGCTGGAAGTGGCTGAAGCTTTCTTT. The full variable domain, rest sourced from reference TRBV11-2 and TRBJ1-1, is EAGVAQSPRYKIIEKRQSVAFWCNPISGHATLYWYQQILGQGPKLLIQFQNNGVVDDSQLPKDRFSAERLKGVDSTLKIQPAKLEDSAVYLCASSLVMLEVAEAFFGQGTRLTVV.

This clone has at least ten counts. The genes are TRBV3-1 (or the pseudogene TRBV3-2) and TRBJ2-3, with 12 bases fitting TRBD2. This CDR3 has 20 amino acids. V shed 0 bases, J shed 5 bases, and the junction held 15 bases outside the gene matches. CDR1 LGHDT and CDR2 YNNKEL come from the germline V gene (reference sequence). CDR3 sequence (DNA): TGTGCCAGCAGCCAAGATCTTCGACTAGCGGGAGTAGGCAGGGGAGATACGCAGTATTTT. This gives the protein CASSQDLRLAGVGRGDTQYF.

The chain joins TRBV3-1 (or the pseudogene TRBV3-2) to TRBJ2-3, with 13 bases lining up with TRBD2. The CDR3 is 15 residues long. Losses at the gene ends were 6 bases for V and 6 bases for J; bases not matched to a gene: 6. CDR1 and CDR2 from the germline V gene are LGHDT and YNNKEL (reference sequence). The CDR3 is CASSFTSGRADTQYF. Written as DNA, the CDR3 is TGTGCCAGCAGTTTTACTAGCGGGAGGGCGGATACGCAGTATTTT.

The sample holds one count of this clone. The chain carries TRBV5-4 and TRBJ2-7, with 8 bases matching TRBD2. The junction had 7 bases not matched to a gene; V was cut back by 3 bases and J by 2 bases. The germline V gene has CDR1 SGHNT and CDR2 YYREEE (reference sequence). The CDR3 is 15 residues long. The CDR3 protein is CASSWGLGEPYEQYF. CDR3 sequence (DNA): TGTGCCAGCAGCTGGGGACTAGGGGAGCCCTACGAGCAGTACTTC.